A single T cell receptor (beta chain) is shown here with its context. Individuals drawn from approximately 26 US areas were about 18 to 100 years old. Assignment of participants to cohorts was predicated upon participant-reported clinical history. Two negative PCRs, clearance, or symptom resolution were required of recovered Cohort 3 donors. The data originate from a study of blood T cell repertoires in COVID-19. Turning to the study itself: PBMCs, B-cell-depleted T cells, or T cells provided the cDNA or gDNA that made up the material.

CDR1 is LGHDT and CDR2 is YNNKEL in the germline V gene (reference sequence). V was trimmed by 6 bases and J by 1 base, leaving 18 bases between them. This CDR3 has 16 residues. Assay: immunoSEQ multiplex PCR; the TCRdb copy retains only in-frame clones and omits some. This table has roughly 360,000 clones, 70% to 90% appearing once. The sequencing sample was made of PBMCs or T cells enriched from blood (not recorded which). The chain combines TRBV3-1 (or the pseudogene TRBV3-2) with TRBJ1-2, with D tentatively TRBD1 (5 bases). The clonotype was recovered from a man aged 30 to 39 who had recovered from COVID-19. The CDR3 nucleotides are TGTGCCAGCAGTCCCGTGGAAGGGGAATATAACTATGGCTACACCTTC. Translation gives CASSPVEGEYNYGYTF.